This T cell receptor (beta chain) was captured by sequencing in a study of blood T cells in healthy people across ages. Unmatched junction bases numbered 9, after V lost 0 bases and J lost 4 bases. Germline loops: CDR1 LGHDT, CDR2 YNNKEL (reference sequence). The CDR3 has 19 residues. Primers used in a second PCR of roughly 7 to 12 cycles were a sample-barcoded 5' primer and a J-beta primer mix. Each CDR3 protein is one row after TCRdb ran MiXCR on the 5' RACE reads. The data hold about 1,500,000 distinct CDR3 sequences, with about 28% observed a single time. The sequence was obtained from a woman under 40 in good health. The V call is TRBV3-1, the J call TRBJ2-6; 10 nucleotides line up with TRBD2. Sequencing input: blood. CDR3 DNA sequence: TGTGCCAGCAGCCAAGATGCTAGCGGGAGAGTCGGCGGGGCCAACGTCCTGACTTTC. Protein sequence: CASSQDASGRVGGANVLTF. Full variable domain (rest looked up from reference TRBV3-1 and TRBJ2-6): DTAVSQTPKYLVTQMGNDKSIKCEQNLGHDTMYWYKQDSKKFLKIMFSYNNKELIINETVPNRFSPKSPDKAHLNLHINSLELGDSAVYFCASSQDASGRVGGANVLTFGAGSRLTVL.